One sample yielded the 24 T cell receptor beta chains listed below, sequenced in a study of blood T cell repertoires in COVID-19. Libraries were prepared by immunoSEQ multiplex PCR; TCRdb keeps only in-frame clonotypes and omits some of them. The table shows more than 70,000 clones, with approximately 86% occurring only once. Material: peripheral blood. Receptors were obtained from a man aged 80 or over with active or convalescent COVID-19.

V gene TRBV28 combines with J gene TRBJ1-2; no definite D call. Germline CDR1 and CDR2: MDHEN and SYDVKM. Deletions cut 4 bases from V and 7 bases from J, with 13 bases between. The CDR3 loop spans 13 amino acids. This CDR3 is CASSSTAGSGYTF. The CDR3 nucleotides are TGTGCCAGCAGTTCCACAGCGGGGAGTGGCTACACCTTC.

The J gene is TRBJ1-1, the V gene TRBV29-1; D might be TRBD1 (5 bases). Germline-derived CDR1 and CDR2 are SQVTM and ANQGSEA. The CDR3 totals 13 residues. Trimming shortened V by 6 bases and J by 2 bases, and 13 bases separated the two germline ends. CDR3 residues: CSVHVTANTEAFF. As DNA, the CDR3 is TGCAGCGTGCACGTGACAGCTAACACTGAAGCTTTCTTT.

The chain is built from TRBV28 and TRBJ1-2; 8 bases are shared with TRBD1. Germline V CDR1 and CDR2: MDHEN, SYDVKM. J was trimmed by 4 bases and V by 1 base; bases with no gene match: 8. The CDR3 totals 16 residues. The CDR3 DNA follows: TGTGCCAGCAGTTTATCCGACAGGGGAGGTCTCTATGGCTACACCTTC. Protein sequence: CASSLSDRGGLYGYTF.

The chain has TRBV27 and TRBJ1-2; D is perhaps TRBD1 (6 bases). V was pared by 5 bases and J by 4 bases, with 14 bases between. The CDR3 extends over 14 amino acids. The V gene's germline CDR1 is MNHEY and CDR2 SMNVEV (reference sequence). CDR3 nucleotide sequence: TGTGCCAGCAGTGACCCCAGGGGTGGCTATGGCTACACCTTC. Protein sequence: CASSDPRGGYGYTF.

This chain connects TRBV7-9 to TRBJ2-3; 9 bases agree with TRBD2. V shed 5 bases and J 2 bases; nucleotides not matched to a gene: 11. CDR1 and CDR2 (germline): SEHNR, FQNEAQ (reference sequence). This CDR3 has 17 residues. The CDR3 protein is CASSPKTSGKYTDTQYF. CDR3 DNA: TGTGCCAGCAGCCCGAAGACTAGCGGAAAATACACAGATACGCAGTATTTT.

This chain joins TRBV30 and TRBJ2-7; TRBD1 aligns across 9 bases. Germline CDR1 and CDR2: GTSNPN and SVGIG (reference sequence). With V trimmed by 3 bases and J by 4 bases, 7 bases remained unmatched. The CDR3 contains 14 residues. The CDR3 is CAWRGQGKGYEQYF. CDR3 nucleotides: TGTGCCTGGAGGGGACAGGGCAAGGGTTACGAGCAGTACTTC.

This chain joins TRBV5-1 and TRBJ2-3; weak D call: TRBD2 (5 bases). The V gene's germline CDR1 is SGHRS and CDR2 YFSETQ. Deletions cut 2 bases from V and 2 bases from J, with 9 bases between. This CDR3 spans 14 amino acids. The CDR3 region has the DNA TGCGCCAGCAGCTTCAGCGGTAACACAGATACGCAGTATTTT. It encodes CASSFSGNTDTQYF.

The chain combines TRBV7-8 with TRBJ1-2; TRBD1 is a possible D gene (6 bases). The CDR3 runs to 14 residues. The germline V and J ends were trimmed by 1 base and 4 bases, with 10 bases remaining between them. In germline, CDR1 is SGHVS, CDR2 FQNEAQ. The CDR3 region is CASSLDRDGYGYTF. The CDR3 nucleotides read TGTGCCAGCAGCTTAGACAGGGACGGCTATGGCTACACCTTC.

This clone was found once. This rearrangement joins TRBV6-5 to TRBJ1-3; no firm D call. V was cut by 5 bases and J by 4 bases, with 9 bases left in between. CDR3 length: 13 residues. Germline V lookup: CDR1 MNHEY, CDR2 SVGAGI. The CDR3 bases are TGTGCCAGCAGTCCCCACAGCGGAAACACCATATATTTT. Its translation: CASSPHSGNTIYF.

V usage is TRBV4-2 and J usage is TRBJ1-4, with D unresolved. Germline V CDR1 and CDR2: LGHNA, YNFKEQ. Trimming pared 2 bases from V and 1 base from J, leaving 8 bases between. CDR3 length: 15 residues. CDR3 protein: CASSQPTGTNEKLFF. Written as DNA, the CDR3 is TGTGCCAGCAGCCAACCAACGGGAACTAATGAAAAACTGTTTTTT.

The rearrangement joins TRBV18 to TRBJ1-1, with a tentative D call TRBD1 (6 bases). Trimming took 5 bases from V and 0 from J, leaving 13 bases between them. The germline V gene encodes CDR1 KGHSH and CDR2 LQKENI. The CDR3 consists of 15 residues. CDR3: CASSVYGDMNTEAFF. In DNA, the CDR3 is TGTGCCAGCTCAGTATATGGGGACATGAACACTGAAGCTTTCTTT. The variable domain in full, completed from reference TRBV18 and TRBJ1-1, reads NAGVMQNPRHLVRRRGQEARLRCSPMKGHSHVYWYRQLPEEGLKFMVYLQKENIIDESGMPKERFSAEFPKEGPSILRIQQVVRGDSAAYFCASSVYGDMNTEAFFGQGTRLTVV.

This clone was seen a handful of times. J is TRBJ1-1 and V is TRBV3-1 (or the pseudogene TRBV3-2); D ambiguous. In germline, CDR1 is LGHDT, CDR2 YNNKEL (reference sequence). The CDR3 is made up of 15 amino acids. Trimming took 0 bases from V and 2 from J, leaving 10 bases between them. This CDR3 is CASSQDLTSNTEAFF. CDR3 in DNA: TGTGCCAGCAGCCAAGATTTGACATCTAACACTGAAGCTTTCTTT.

The chain uses TRBV28 and TRBJ1-6; D is uncertain. This CDR3 has 12 residues. Germline values: CDR1 MDHEN, CDR2 SYDVKM. The V end lost 6 bases, the J end lost 7 bases, and 7 bases lay between the germline ends. In nucleotides, the CDR3 is TGTGCCAGCAGAATCGGGAATTCACCCCTCCACTTT. Its protein is CASRIGNSPLHF.

J is TRBJ2-1 and V is TRBV10-3; the match to TRBD1 covers 7 bases. The J segment lost 5 bases and the V segment lost 6 bases, leaving 1 base of the junction unmatched. Germline CDR1 ENHRY, CDR2 SYGVKD. The CDR3 sequence is 12 residues long. The CDR3 coding sequence is TGTGCCATCAGAACAGGGGACAATGAGCAGTTCTTC. It translates to CAIRTGDNEQFF.

J is TRBJ2-7 and V is TRBV3-1 (or the pseudogene TRBV3-2); D may be TRBD1 (6 bases). The CDR3 runs to 14 residues. V lost 7 bases and J 7 bases, leaving 20 bases between the germline ends. Per germline, CDR1 LGHDT and CDR2 YNNKEL (reference sequence). The CDR3 nucleotides read TGTGCCAGCACCAAATCGGACAGCTCCTCGGAGCAGTACTTC. Protein sequence: CASTKSDSSSEQYF.

This rearrangement joins TRBV6-5 to TRBJ1-6, with a tentative D call TRBD1 (5 bases). This CDR3 has 13 residues. The germline V gene has CDR1 MNHEY and CDR2 SVGAGI. Trimming took off 6 bases at V and 6 bases at J, with 9 bases between the two ends. DNA of the CDR3: TGTGCCAGCAGGCGGGGGTTTAATTCACCCCTCCACTTT. It yields the protein CASRRGFNSPLHF.

In its sample, this clone was seen once. This chain links TRBV19 with TRBJ2-5, with D maybe TRBD2 (6 bases). The germline V gene has CDR1 LNHDA and CDR2 SQIVND (reference sequence). V was trimmed by 9 bases and J by 0 bases, leaving 20 bases between them. The CDR3 is made up of 16 amino acids. The DNA for the CDR3 is TGTGCCAGCAACCGGGGCACTAGCAGTTACCAAGAGACCCAGTACTTC. This sequence encodes CASNRGTSSYQETQYF. The variable domain in full, with the rest retrieved from reference TRBV19 and TRBJ2-5, is DGGITQSPKYLFRKEGQNVTLSCEQNLNHDAMYWYRQDPGQGLRLIYYSQIVNDFQKGDIAEGYSVSREKKESFPLTVTSAQKNPTAFYLCASNRGTSSYQETQYFGPGTRLLVL.

The rearrangement uses TRBV24-1 and TRBJ2-7; a possible D gene is TRBD1 (6 bases). V was trimmed by 5 bases and J by 2 bases, leaving 15 bases between them. Germline loops: CDR1 KGHDR, CDR2 SFDVKD. The CDR3 consists of 15 residues. The CDR3 DNA reads TGTGCCACCAGTGTAGAGGGGGATTTCACCTACGAGCAGTACTTC. Translation: CATSVEGDFTYEQYF.

The chain carries TRBV6-5 and TRBJ1-5; a possible D gene is TRBD1 (5 bases). With 6 bases removed from V and 0 bases from J, the gap between germline ends came to 9 bases. This CDR3 region has 14 residues. Germline CDR1 and CDR2: MNHEY and SVGAGI. This CDR3 reads CASRQDTSNQPQHF. The CDR3 DNA is TGTGCCAGCAGGCAGGACACTAGCAATCAGCCCCAGCATTTT.

For this clone: One end of the junction does not line up with germline, which may come from a read error. V and J are TRBV6-1 and TRBJ2-7; 11 bases match TRBD2. Germline loops: CDR1 MNHNS, CDR2 SASEGT. The CDR3 length is 15 residues. CDR3 region: CASSENSGRAYEQYF. The CDR3 DNA follows: TGTGCCAGCAGTGAAAATAGCGGGAGGGCCTATGAGCAGTACTTC.

The rearrangement links TRBV5-4 to TRBJ2-7; 8 bases fit TRBD1. The CDR3 runs 14 residues. Losses at the gene ends were 5 bases for V and 2 bases for J; bases not matched to a gene: 6. Looked up from germline, CDR1 is SGHNT and CDR2 is YYREEE (reference sequence). The CDR3 sequence: CASSAGTGPYEQYF. CDR3 coding DNA: TGTGCCAGCAGTGCCGGGACAGGTCCCTACGAGCAGTACTTC.

This clone was counted a single time. V and J are TRBV9 and TRBJ1-3; unclear D gene. V lost 4 bases and J lost 3, with 11 bases in between. Germline V lookup: CDR1 SGDLS, CDR2 YYNGEE. The CDR3 is 14 amino acids. The CDR3 bases are TGTGCCAGCAGCCCTCGACGCGGTGGAAACACCATATATTTT. As protein: CASSPRRGGNTIYF. Variable domain in full (rest from reference TRBV9 and TRBJ1-3): DSGVTQTPKHLITATGQRVTLRCSPRSGDLSVYWYQQSLDQGLQFLIQYYNGEERAKGNILERFSAQQFPDLHSELNLSSLELGDSALYFCASSPRRGGNTIYFGEGSWLTVV.

The chain couples TRBV6-5 to TRBJ2-7; weak D call: TRBD1 (5 bases). The V gene's germline CDR1 is MNHEY and CDR2 SVGAGI. V lost 2 bases to trimming and J lost 2 bases, with 13 bases between them. CDR3 size: 15 residues. The CDR3 sequence is CASSYRGGQTYEQYF. The CDR3, as DNA: TGTGCCAGCAGTTACAGGGGTGGGCAGACCTACGAGCAGTACTTC.

The chain couples TRBV7-8 to TRBJ2-7, with TRBD2 matching 9 bases. This CDR3 has 16 amino acids. V lost 4 bases to trimming and J lost 1 base; unmatched junction nucleotides: 8. Per the germline V gene, CDR1 is SGHVS and CDR2 is FQNEAQ. The CDR3 DNA sequence: TGTGCCAGCAGCTCAGGGGGGACTAGCAGTTCCTACGAGCAGTACTTC. This codes for CASSSGGTSSSYEQYF.